These T cell receptor beta chains were read from a single sample in a study of blood T cell repertoires in COVID-19. Profiled with immunoSEQ multiplex PCR; TCRdb holds only in-frame clones, not every one. The sample holds about 12,000 clones, 72% seen once. Sequencing was performed on peripheral blood. These receptors were taken from a man aged 55-75 years with COVID-19, enrolled during active disease. Both conserved end residues are part of each CDR3. The D gene is left open where the match is weak. Rows may omit the clone size; those that give it use once, few, many or a size class.

d_call: -; j_call: TRBJ1-5; cdr3_length: 17; clone_size: -; v_call: TRBV19; cdr3_nt: TGTGCCAGTAGCCCATATGGATCGGACAGTAGCAATCAGCCCCAGCATTTT; cdr3_aa: CASSPYGSDSSNQPQHF
d_call: TRBD1; j_call: TRBJ1-2; cdr3_length: 15; clone_size: -; v_call: TRBV7-2; cdr3_nt: TGTGCCAGCAGCCCCCGACAGGGCTTCGGCTATGGCTACACCTTC; cdr3_aa: CASSPRQGFGYGYTF
d_call: TRBD1; j_call: TRBJ2-3; cdr3_length: 16; clone_size: -; v_call: TRBV5-8; cdr3_nt: TGTGCCAGCAGCTTGGGGGACAGGGGAGGAACAGATACGCAGTATTTT; cdr3_aa: CASSLGDRGGTDTQYF
d_call: TRBD1; j_call: TRBJ2-5; cdr3_length: 13; clone_size: -; v_call: TRBV15; cdr3_nt: TGTGCCACCAGCGTCGACAGGGAAGAGACCCAGTACTTC; cdr3_aa: CATSVDREETQYF
d_call: -; j_call: TRBJ2-5; cdr3_length: 13; clone_size: -; v_call: TRBV5-1; cdr3_nt: TGCGCCAGCAGCTTGGAGGGGGAGGAGACCCAGTACTTC; cdr3_aa: CASSLEGEETQYF
d_call: TRBD1; j_call: TRBJ1-5; cdr3_length: 15; clone_size: -; v_call: TRBV6-6; cdr3_nt: TGTGCCAGCAGCAACCCCGGGACAGGGCATCAGCCCCAGCATTTT; cdr3_aa: CASSNPGTGHQPQHF
d_call: -; j_call: TRBJ1-6; cdr3_length: 13; clone_size: -; v_call: TRBV6-1; cdr3_nt: TGTGCCAGCAGTGAAAGGGGCGGATCACCCCTCCACTTT; cdr3_aa: CASSERGGSPLHF
d_call: -; j_call: TRBJ2-1; cdr3_length: 15; clone_size: -; v_call: TRBV5-6; cdr3_nt: TGTGCCAGCAGCCCCCTAAAAAACTCCTACAATGAGCAGTTCTTC; cdr3_aa: CASSPLKNSYNEQFF
d_call: -; j_call: TRBJ1-2; cdr3_length: 14; clone_size: -; v_call: TRBV19; cdr3_nt: TGTGCCAGTAGCCATAACCGACAGAACTATGGCTACACCTTC; cdr3_aa: CASSHNRQNYGYTF
d_call: -; j_call: TRBJ2-3; cdr3_length: 12; clone_size: -; v_call: TRBV5-4; cdr3_nt: TGTGCCAGCAGCTATGGGGCGGATACGCAGTATTTT; cdr3_aa: CASSYGADTQYF
d_call: -; j_call: TRBJ2-1; cdr3_length: 13; clone_size: once; v_call: TRBV3-1/TRBV3-2; cdr3_nt: TGTGCCAGCAGCCAGACCTCGGGCAATGAGCAGTTCTTC; cdr3_aa: CASSQTSGNEQFF
d_call: -; j_call: TRBJ1-1; cdr3_length: 15; clone_size: few; v_call: TRBV5-1; cdr3_nt: TGCGCCAGCAGCTTTGGGGACCCAGGGGACACTGAAGCTTTCTTT; cdr3_aa: CASSFGDPGDTEAFF
d_call: -; j_call: TRBJ1-6; cdr3_length: 15; clone_size: -; v_call: TRBV15; cdr3_nt: TGTGCCACCAGGGGCGATTCCGACGGAGGGTCACCCCTCCACTTT; cdr3_aa: CATRGDSDGGSPLHF
d_call: TRBD1; j_call: TRBJ1-3; cdr3_length: 16; clone_size: -; v_call: TRBV10-3; cdr3_nt: TGTGCCATCAGTGAGTGGCAGGGGGTCTCGGGAAACACCATATATTTT; cdr3_aa: CAISEWQGVSGNTIYF
d_call: TRBD2; j_call: TRBJ2-1; cdr3_length: 19; clone_size: -; v_call: TRBV10-3; cdr3_nt: TGTGCCATCAGTGTAATAACTAGCGGGGGGCCCCCCTCCTACAATGAGCAGTTCTTC; cdr3_aa: CAISVITSGGPPSYNEQFF
d_call: -; j_call: TRBJ2-3; cdr3_length: 10; clone_size: -; v_call: TRBV20-1; cdr3_nt: TGCAGTGCGCAGGGAAATACGCAGTATTTT; cdr3_aa: CSAQGNTQYF
d_call: TRBD1; j_call: TRBJ1-2; cdr3_length: 14; clone_size: -; v_call: TRBV11-2; cdr3_nt: TGTGCCAGCAGCTTAACAGGGGGCAACTATGGCTACACCTTC; cdr3_aa: CASSLTGGNYGYTF
d_call: TRBD1; j_call: TRBJ2-1; cdr3_length: 14; clone_size: once; v_call: TRBV5-1; cdr3_nt: TGCGCCAGCAGCTTTGGGACAGGGGGGAATGAGCAGTTCTTC; cdr3_aa: CASSFGTGGNEQFF
d_call: -; j_call: TRBJ1-1; cdr3_length: 14; clone_size: few; v_call: TRBV5-1; cdr3_nt: TGCGCCAGCAGCATTGCAGGGGATGCCACTGAAGCTTTCTTT; cdr3_aa: CASSIAGDATEAFF
d_call: TRBD1; j_call: TRBJ2-7; cdr3_length: 15; clone_size: -; v_call: TRBV4-2; cdr3_nt: TGTGCCAGCAGCCCACAGGGGGGTGAATCCTACGAGCAGTACTTC; cdr3_aa: CASSPQGGESYEQYF
d_call: TRBD2; j_call: TRBJ2-1; cdr3_length: 18; clone_size: -; v_call: TRBV18; cdr3_nt: TGTGCCAGCTCACCCTACAGTCTAGCGGAGGGTTCCTACAATGAGCAGTTCTTC; cdr3_aa: CASSPYSLAEGSYNEQFF
d_call: -; j_call: TRBJ2-3; cdr3_length: 15; clone_size: once; v_call: TRBV7-3; cdr3_nt: TGTGCCAGCAGCTTTCGGGACTTCAGCACAGATACGCAGTATTTT; cdr3_aa: CASSFRDFSTDTQYF
d_call: TRBD2; j_call: TRBJ2-3; cdr3_length: 17; clone_size: -; v_call: TRBV14; cdr3_nt: TGTGCCAGTCAGCAAGGGAGGGCCAACTTGATGACAGATACGCAGTATTTT; cdr3_aa: CASQQGRANLMTDTQYF
d_call: -; j_call: TRBJ2-1; cdr3_length: 12; clone_size: once; v_call: TRBV9; cdr3_nt: TGTGCCAGCAGCGTAGAGAGGGATGAGCAGTTCTTC; cdr3_aa: CASSVERDEQFF
d_call: TRBD1; j_call: TRBJ2-2; cdr3_length: 17; clone_size: -; v_call: TRBV5-1; cdr3_nt: TGCGCCAGCAGCTCACCGGGACAGAGACTCAACACCGGGGAGCTGTTTTTT; cdr3_aa: CASSSPGQRLNTGELFF
d_call: TRBD2; j_call: TRBJ2-1; cdr3_length: 18; clone_size: -; v_call: TRBV7-2; cdr3_nt: TGTGCCAGCAGCCCCTGGGGTAGCGGGGCCTTGTCCTACAATGAGCAGTTCTTC; cdr3_aa: CASSPWGSGALSYNEQFF
d_call: -; j_call: TRBJ1-5; cdr3_length: 13; clone_size: few; v_call: TRBV4-3; cdr3_nt: TGCGCCAGCAGCCAGCTACAGGGCATGCCCCAGCATTTT; cdr3_aa: CASSQLQGMPQHF
d_call: -; j_call: TRBJ2-2; cdr3_length: 13; clone_size: -; v_call: TRBV27; cdr3_nt: TGTGCCACCTCGGGGTCGAACACCGGGGAGCTGTTTTTT; cdr3_aa: CATSGSNTGELFF
d_call: -; j_call: TRBJ2-3; cdr3_length: 14; clone_size: -; v_call: TRBV5-1; cdr3_nt: TGCGCCAGCACCCCATGGACATACACAGATACGCAGTATTTT; cdr3_aa: CASTPWTYTDTQYF
d_call: -; j_call: TRBJ2-5; cdr3_length: 13; clone_size: once; v_call: TRBV5-8; cdr3_nt: TGTGCCAGCAGCTTGTACTTAAAAGAGACCCAGTACTTC; cdr3_aa: CASSLYLKETQYF
d_call: -; j_call: TRBJ1-2; cdr3_length: 13; clone_size: -; v_call: TRBV7-8; cdr3_nt: TGTGCCAGCAGCGCGCCAACAGGGAATGGCTACACCTTC; cdr3_aa: CASSAPTGNGYTF
d_call: TRBD2; j_call: TRBJ2-1; cdr3_length: 17; clone_size: -; v_call: TRBV6-1; cdr3_nt: TGTGCCAGCAGTGAAGTCCCCGGGACTAGCGGCTACAATGAGCAGTTCTTC; cdr3_aa: CASSEVPGTSGYNEQFF
d_call: -; j_call: TRBJ2-1; cdr3_length: 16; clone_size: -; v_call: TRBV29-1; cdr3_nt: TGCAGCGTTAGCCGACTAGTTTCGGCCCCCTACAATGAGCAGTTCTTC; cdr3_aa: CSVSRLVSAPYNEQFF
d_call: TRBD1; j_call: TRBJ1-4; cdr3_length: 19; clone_size: -; v_call: TRBV7-2; cdr3_nt: TGTGCCAGCAGCTTGGGTGGTCGAGGGGGCGAGGCAACTAATGAAAAACTGTTTTTT; cdr3_aa: CASSLGGRGGEATNEKLFF
d_call: -; j_call: TRBJ2-1; cdr3_length: 15; clone_size: -; v_call: TRBV19; cdr3_nt: TGTGCCAGTAGTAGGGACAGTTGGAGGGGGAATGAGCAGTTCTTC; cdr3_aa: CASSRDSWRGNEQFF
d_call: -; j_call: TRBJ2-2; cdr3_length: 13; clone_size: -; v_call: TRBV19; cdr3_nt: TGTGCCAGTAGTATTGCGGGAACCGGGGAGCTGTTTTTT; cdr3_aa: CASSIAGTGELFF
d_call: -; j_call: TRBJ1-5; cdr3_length: 14; clone_size: -; v_call: TRBV18; cdr3_nt: TGTGCCAGCTCACCAGGGGGCAGAAATCAGCCCCAGCATTTT; cdr3_aa: CASSPGGRNQPQHF
d_call: TRBD1; j_call: TRBJ2-3; cdr3_length: 17; clone_size: -; v_call: TRBV9; cdr3_nt: TGTGCCAGCAGCCTCACTCCGCCGGGACAGGGAATGGATACGCAGTATTTT; cdr3_aa: CASSLTPPGQGMDTQYF